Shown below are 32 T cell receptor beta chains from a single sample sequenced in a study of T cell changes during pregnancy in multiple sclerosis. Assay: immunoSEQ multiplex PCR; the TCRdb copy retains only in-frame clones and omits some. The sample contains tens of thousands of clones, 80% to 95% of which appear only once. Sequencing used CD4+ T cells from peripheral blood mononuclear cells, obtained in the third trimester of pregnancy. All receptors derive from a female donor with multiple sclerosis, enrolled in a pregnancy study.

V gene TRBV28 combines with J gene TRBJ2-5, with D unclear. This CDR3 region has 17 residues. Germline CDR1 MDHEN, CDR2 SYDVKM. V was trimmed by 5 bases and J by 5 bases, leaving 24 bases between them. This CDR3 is CASSDCNRITVDETQYF. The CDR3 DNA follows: TGTGCCAGCAGTGACTGCAATCGGATCACCGTCGACGAGACCCAGTACTTC.

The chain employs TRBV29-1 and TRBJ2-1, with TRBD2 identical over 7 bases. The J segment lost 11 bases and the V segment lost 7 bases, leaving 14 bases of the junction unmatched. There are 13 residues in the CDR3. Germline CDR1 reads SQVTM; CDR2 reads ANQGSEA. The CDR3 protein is CSASGGPGEKQFF. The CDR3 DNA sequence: TGCAGCGCTAGCGGAGGTCCCGGTGAGAAGCAGTTCTTC.

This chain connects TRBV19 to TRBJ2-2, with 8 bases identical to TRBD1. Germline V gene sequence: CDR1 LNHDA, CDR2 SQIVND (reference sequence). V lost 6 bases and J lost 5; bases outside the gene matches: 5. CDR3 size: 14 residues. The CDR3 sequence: CASRSRGQTGELFF. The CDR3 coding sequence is TGTGCCAGTAGGAGCAGGGGGCAGACCGGGGAGCTGTTTTTT.

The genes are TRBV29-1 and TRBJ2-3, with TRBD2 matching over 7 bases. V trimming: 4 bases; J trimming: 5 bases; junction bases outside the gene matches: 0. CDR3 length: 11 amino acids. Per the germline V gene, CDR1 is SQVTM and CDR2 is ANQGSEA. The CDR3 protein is CSVGEGDTQYF. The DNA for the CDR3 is TGCAGCGTTGGGGAGGGAGATACGCAGTATTTT.

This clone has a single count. CDR3 in amino acids: CASSSFYGRKGGELFF. CDR3 nucleotide sequence: TGTGCCAGCAGCTCCTTTTACGGGAGGAAGGGCGGGGAGCTGTTTTTT. The rearrangement links TRBV11-2 to TRBJ2-2; 7 nucleotides match TRBD2. V gave up 4 bases and J gave up 7 bases; unmatched junction bases: 12. The CDR3 has 16 residues. Germline V gives CDR1 SGHAT, CDR2 FQNNGV.

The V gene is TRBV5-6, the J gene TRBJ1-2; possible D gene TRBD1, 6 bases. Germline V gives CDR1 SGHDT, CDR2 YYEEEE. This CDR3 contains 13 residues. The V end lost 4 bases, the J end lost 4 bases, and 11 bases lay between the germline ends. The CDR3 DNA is TGTGCCAGCAGCCGTGACAGGATCTATGGCTACACCTTC. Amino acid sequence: CASSRDRIYGYTF.

Written as DNA, the CDR3 is TGTGCCAGCACCACTGGCCAGGGGGTAGGTGGCGAGCAGTTCTTC. This encodes CASTTGQGVGGEQFF. The V gene is TRBV28, the J gene TRBJ2-1; 7 nucleotides match TRBD1. Unmatched junction bases numbered 16, after V lost 7 bases and J lost 10 bases. The CDR3 totals 15 residues. Germline CDR1 and CDR2: MDHEN and SYDVKM. The full variable domain, with the rest looked up from reference TRBV28 and TRBJ2-1, is DVKVTQSSRYLVKRTGEKVFLECVQDMDHENMFWYRQDPGLGLRLIYFSYDVKMKEKGDIPEGYSVSREKKERFSLILESASTNQTSMYLCASTTGQGVGGEQFFGPGTRLTVL.

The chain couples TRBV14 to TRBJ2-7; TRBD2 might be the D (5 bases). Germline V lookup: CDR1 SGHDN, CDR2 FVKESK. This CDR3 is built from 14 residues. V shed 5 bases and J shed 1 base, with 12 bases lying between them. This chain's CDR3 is CASSNSAVSYEQYF. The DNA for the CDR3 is TGTGCCAGCAGCAACTCAGCGGTATCCTACGAGCAGTACTTC.

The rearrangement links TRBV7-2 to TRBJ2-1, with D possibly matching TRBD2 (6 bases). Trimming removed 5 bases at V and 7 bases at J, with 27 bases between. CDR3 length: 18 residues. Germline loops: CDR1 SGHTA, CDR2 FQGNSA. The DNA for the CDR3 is TGTGCCAGCAGCCTGGGGCTGGCTAGCCGGAGGGCCCTGAATGAGCAGTTCTTC. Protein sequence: CASSLGLASRRALNEQFF. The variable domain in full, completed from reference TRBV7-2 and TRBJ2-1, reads GAGVSQSPSNKVTEKGKDVELRCDPISGHTALYWYRQSLGQGLEFLIYFQGNSAPDKSGLPSDRFSAERTGGSVSTLTIQRTQQEDSAVYLCASSLGLASRRALNEQFFGPGTRLTVL.

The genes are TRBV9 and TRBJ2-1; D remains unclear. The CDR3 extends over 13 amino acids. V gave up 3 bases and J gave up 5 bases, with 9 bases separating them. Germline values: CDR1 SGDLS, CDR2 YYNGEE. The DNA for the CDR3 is TGTGCCAGCAGCGGCAGTGATAACAATGAGCAGTTCTTC. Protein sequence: CASSGSDNNEQFF.

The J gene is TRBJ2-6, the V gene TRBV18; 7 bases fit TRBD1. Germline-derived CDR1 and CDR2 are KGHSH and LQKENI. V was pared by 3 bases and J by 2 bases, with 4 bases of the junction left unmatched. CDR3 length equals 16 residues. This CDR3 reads CASSPTTGAGANVLTF. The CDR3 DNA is TGTGCCAGCTCACCTACCACAGGGGCTGGGGCCAACGTCCTGACTTTC. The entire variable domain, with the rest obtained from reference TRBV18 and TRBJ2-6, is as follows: NAGVMQNPRHLVRRRGQEARLRCSPMKGHSHVYWYRQLPEEGLKFMVYLQKENIIDESGMPKERFSAEFPKEGPSILRIQQVVRGDSAAYFCASSPTTGAGANVLTFGAGSRLTVL.

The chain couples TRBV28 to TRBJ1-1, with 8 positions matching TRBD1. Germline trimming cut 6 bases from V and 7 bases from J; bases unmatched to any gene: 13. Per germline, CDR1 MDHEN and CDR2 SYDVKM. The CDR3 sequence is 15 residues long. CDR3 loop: CASSFAGTGLFEAFF. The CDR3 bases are TGTGCCAGCAGCTTTGCCGGGACAGGTCTTTTTGAAGCTTTCTTT.

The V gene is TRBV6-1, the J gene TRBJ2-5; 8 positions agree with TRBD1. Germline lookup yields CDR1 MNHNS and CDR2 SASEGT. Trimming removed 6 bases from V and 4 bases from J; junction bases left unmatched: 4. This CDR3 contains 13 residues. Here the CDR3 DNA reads TGTGCCAGCAGACGGACAGGGTTAGAGACCCAGTACTTC. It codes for CASRRTGLETQYF.

CDR3 DNA: TGTGCCAGCAGCGCGGCCCGGACAGCTAATCAGCCCCAGCATTTT. This translates into CASSAARTANQPQHF. The chain couples TRBV7-2 to TRBJ1-5; possible D gene TRBD1, 6 bases. This CDR3 spans 15 amino acids. The germline CDR1 and CDR2 sequences are SGHTA and FQGNSA. The ends were cut back, 5 bases at V and 4 bases at J, with 15 bases in the middle.

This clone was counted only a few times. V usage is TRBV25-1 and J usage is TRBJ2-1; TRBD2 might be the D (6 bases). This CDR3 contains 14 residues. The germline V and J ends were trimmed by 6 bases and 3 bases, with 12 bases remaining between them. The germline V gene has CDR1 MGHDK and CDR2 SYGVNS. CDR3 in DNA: TGTGCCAGCAGCTCCGGGGGAAACTACAATGAGCAGTTCTTC. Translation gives CASSSGGNYNEQFF.

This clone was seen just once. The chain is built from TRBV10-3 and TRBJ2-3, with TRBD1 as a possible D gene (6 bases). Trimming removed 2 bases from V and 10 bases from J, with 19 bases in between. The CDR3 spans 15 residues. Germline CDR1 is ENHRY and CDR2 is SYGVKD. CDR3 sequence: CAISEGTGKGRAQYF. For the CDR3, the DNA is TGTGCCATCAGTGAGGGTACAGGGAAGGGGCGGGCGCAGTATTTT.

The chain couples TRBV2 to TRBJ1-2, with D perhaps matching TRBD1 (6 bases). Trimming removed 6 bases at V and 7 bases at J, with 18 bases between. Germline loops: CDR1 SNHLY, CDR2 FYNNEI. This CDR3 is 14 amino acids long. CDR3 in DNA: TGTGCCAGCAGACTCACAGGGCCCCGGGCTGGCTACACCTTC. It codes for CASRLTGPRAGYTF.

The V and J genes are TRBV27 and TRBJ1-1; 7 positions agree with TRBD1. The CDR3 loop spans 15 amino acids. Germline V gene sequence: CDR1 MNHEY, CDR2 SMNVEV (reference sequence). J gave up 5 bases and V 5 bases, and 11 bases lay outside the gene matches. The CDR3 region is CASSTRQGWKTEAFF. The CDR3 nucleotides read TGTGCCAGCAGTACCCGACAGGGTTGGAAAACTGAAGCTTTCTTT.

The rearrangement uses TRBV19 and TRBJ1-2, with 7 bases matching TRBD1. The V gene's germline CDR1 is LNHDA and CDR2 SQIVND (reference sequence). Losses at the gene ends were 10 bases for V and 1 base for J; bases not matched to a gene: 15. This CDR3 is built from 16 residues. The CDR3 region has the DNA TGTGCCACCCGACTAGGTCGGGACAGAGATAACTATGGCTACACCTTC. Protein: CATRLGRDRDNYGYTF.

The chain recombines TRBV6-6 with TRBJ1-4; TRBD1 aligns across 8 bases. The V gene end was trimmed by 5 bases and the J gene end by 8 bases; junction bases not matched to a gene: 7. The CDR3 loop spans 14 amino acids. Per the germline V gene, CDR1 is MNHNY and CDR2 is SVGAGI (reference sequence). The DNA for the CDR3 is TGTGCCAGCAGTCGGACAGGGTGGGACGAAAAACTGTTTTTT. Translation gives CASSRTGWDEKLFF.

CDR3: CASSPGLQETQYF. The DNA for the CDR3 is TGTGCCAGCTCACCGGGCCTACAAGAGACCCAGTACTTC. The V gene is TRBV18, the J gene TRBJ2-5; no firm D call. This CDR3 has 13 amino acids. In germline, CDR1 is KGHSH, CDR2 LQKENI. V was trimmed by 3 bases and J by 2 bases, leaving 7 bases between them.

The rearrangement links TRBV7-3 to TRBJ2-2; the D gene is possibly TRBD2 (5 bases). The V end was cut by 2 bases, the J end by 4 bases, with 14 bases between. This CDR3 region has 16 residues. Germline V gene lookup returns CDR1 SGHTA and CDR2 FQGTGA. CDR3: CASSLEAGMSTGELFF. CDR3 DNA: TGTGCCAGCAGCTTAGAGGCGGGCATGTCCACCGGGGAGCTGTTTTTT.

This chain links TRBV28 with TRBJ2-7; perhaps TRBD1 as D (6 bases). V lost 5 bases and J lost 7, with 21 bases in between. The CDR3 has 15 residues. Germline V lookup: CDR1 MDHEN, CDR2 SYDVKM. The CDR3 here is CASSPAGTLGVEQYF. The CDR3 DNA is TGTGCCAGCAGTCCCGCCGGGACACTGGGAGTTGAGCAGTACTTC.

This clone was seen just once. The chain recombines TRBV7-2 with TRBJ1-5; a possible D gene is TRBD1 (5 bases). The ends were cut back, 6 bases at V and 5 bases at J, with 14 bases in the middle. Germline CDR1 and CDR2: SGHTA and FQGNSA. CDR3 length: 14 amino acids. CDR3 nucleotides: TGTGCCAGCAGTCCTCGTGGGGGGGATCAGCCCCAGCATTTT. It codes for CASSPRGGDQPQHF.

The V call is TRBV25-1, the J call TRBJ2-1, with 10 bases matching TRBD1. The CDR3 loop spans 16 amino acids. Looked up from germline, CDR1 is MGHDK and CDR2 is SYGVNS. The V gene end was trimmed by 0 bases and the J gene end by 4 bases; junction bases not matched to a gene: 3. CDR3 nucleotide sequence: TGTGCCAGCAGTGAATATGGGGGACAGGGGTACAATGAGCAGTTCTTC. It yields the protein CASSEYGGQGYNEQFF.

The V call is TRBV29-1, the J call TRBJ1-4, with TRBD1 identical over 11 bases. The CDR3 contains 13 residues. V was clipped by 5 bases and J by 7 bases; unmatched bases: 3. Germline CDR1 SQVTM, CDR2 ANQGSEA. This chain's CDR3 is CSVRTGGIEKLFF. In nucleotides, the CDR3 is TGCAGCGTTCGGACAGGGGGCATTGAAAAACTGTTTTTT. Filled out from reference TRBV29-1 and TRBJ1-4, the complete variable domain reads SAVISQKPSRDICQRGTSLTIQCQVDSQVTMMFWYRQQPGQSLTLIATANQGSEATYESGFVIDKFPISRPNLTFSTLTVSNMSPEDSSIYLCSVRTGGIEKLFFGSGTQLSVL.

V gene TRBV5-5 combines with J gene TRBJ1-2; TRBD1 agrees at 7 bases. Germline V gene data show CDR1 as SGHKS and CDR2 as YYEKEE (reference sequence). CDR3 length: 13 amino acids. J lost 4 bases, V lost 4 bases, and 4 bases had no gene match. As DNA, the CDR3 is TGTGCCAGCAGCCAGGGGGGCCTCTATGGCTACACCTTC. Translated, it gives CASSQGGLYGYTF.

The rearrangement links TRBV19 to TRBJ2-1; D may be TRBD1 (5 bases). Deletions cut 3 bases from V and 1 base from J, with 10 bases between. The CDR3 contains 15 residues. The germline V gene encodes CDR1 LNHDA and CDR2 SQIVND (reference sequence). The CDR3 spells CASSIGAGSYNEQFF. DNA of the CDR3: TGTGCCAGTAGTATTGGGGCAGGGTCCTACAATGAGCAGTTCTTC.

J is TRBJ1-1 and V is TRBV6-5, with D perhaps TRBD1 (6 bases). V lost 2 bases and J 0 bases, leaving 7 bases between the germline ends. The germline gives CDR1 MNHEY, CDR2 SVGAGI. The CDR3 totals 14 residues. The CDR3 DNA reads TGTGCCAGCAGTTACCAGGGGATGAACACTGAAGCTTTCTTT. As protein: CASSYQGMNTEAFF.

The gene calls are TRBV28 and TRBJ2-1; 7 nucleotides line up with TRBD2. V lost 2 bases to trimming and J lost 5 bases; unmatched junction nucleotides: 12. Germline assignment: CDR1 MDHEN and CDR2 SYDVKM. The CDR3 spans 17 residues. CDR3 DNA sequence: TGTGCCAGCAGTTTAGGGGGGGAGACTAGCATTCACAATGAGCAGTTCTTC. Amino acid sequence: CASSLGGETSIHNEQFF.

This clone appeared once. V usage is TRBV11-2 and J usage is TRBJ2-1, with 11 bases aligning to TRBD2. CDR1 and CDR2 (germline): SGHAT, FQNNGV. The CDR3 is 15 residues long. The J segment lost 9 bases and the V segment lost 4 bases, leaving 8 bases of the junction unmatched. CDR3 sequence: CASSSPPSGRSEQFF. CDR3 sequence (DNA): TGTGCCAGCAGCTCCCCCCCTAGCGGGAGGAGTGAGCAGTTCTTC.

The CDR3 protein is CSVVGRGWGETQYF. DNA for the CDR3: TGCAGCGTTGTGGGCCGGGGCTGGGGGGAAACCCAGTACTTC. The gene calls are TRBV29-1 and TRBJ2-5, with D perhaps TRBD2 (6 bases). Looked up from germline, CDR1 is SQVTM and CDR2 is ANQGSEA. CDR3 length equals 14 residues. V gave up 4 bases and J gave up 8 bases, with 20 bases separating them. Full variable domain (missing parts from reference TRBV29-1 and TRBJ2-5): SAVISQKPSRDICQRGTSLTIQCQVDSQVTMMFWYRQQPGQSLTLIATANQGSEATYESGFVIDKFPISRPNLTFSTLTVSNMSPEDSSIYLCSVVGRGWGETQYFGPGTRLLVL.